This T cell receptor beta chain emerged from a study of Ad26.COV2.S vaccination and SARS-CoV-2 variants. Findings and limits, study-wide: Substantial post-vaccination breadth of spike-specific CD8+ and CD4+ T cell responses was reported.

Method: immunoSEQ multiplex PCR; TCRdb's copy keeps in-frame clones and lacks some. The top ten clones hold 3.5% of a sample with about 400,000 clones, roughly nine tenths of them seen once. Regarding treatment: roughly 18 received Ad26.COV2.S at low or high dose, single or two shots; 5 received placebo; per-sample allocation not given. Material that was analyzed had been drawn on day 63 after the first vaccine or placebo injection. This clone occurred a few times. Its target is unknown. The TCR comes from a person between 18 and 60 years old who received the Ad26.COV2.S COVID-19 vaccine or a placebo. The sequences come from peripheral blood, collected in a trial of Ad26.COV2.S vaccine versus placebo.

The DNA of the CDR3 is TGTGCCAGCAGCCAGGTCGGGACGATGCAGTACTTC. Its translation is CASSQVGTMQYF. The genes are TRBV3-1 (or the pseudogene TRBV3-2) and TRBJ2-7; D may match TRBD1 or TRBD2 (5 bases each). CDR1 and CDR2 from the germline V gene are LGHDT and YNNKEL (reference sequence). The V end lost 3 bases, the J end lost 9 bases, and 12 bases lay between the germline ends. The CDR3 sequence is 12 residues long.